The entry below describes one T cell receptor beta chain. Its binding antigen is unknown. Base qualities are not provided; no much larger clone lies one nucleotide away. The CDR3 contains 15 residues, cysteine and phenylalanine counted. Only CDR3 DNA is held: 45 bases, read in frame from base 1. From a lookup of the germline V gene (reference sequence), CDR1 and CDR2 are DFQATT and SNEGSKA. Germline trimming: 3 bases from V, 2 bases from J; junction bases outside gene matches: 10. TCRdb names Illumina HiSeq 1500 as the instrument used. Clones were called with MiXCR by TCRdb after fastp trimmed the public reads at Q25, and only in-frame beta chains were retained. Under each unique CDR3 protein, matching rows form one entry showing the most common genes and DNA. In this sample the table shows some 240,000 distinct CDR3 sequences, over 15% of which occur a single time. The ten largest clones take up around half of the sample.

This record belongs to a study of T cell repertoires in cytomegalovirus infection (dated by TCRdb to about 2019). With regard to the full study: Donor HLA type was relevant to the analysis, because carriage of CMV infection together with the matching HLA type was indicated by public TCR beta signatures. What the work shows at the level of the full study, not this receptor alone: The ex vivo response was dominated by HLA-C-restricted CMV-specific TCR beta clonotypes, and the single most frequent clonotype in two of eight donors was supplied by these HLA-C-restricted clonotypes. In both this cohort and an independent roughly 400-donor cohort, the cumulative frequency of public TCR beta family members distinguished carriers of CMV infection plus the relevant HLA type.

The material sequenced was CD8+ T cells from PBMCs. This receptor was obtained from a human donor in good health (CMV status not recorded). Some clones in this sample may be carry-over from other donors' samples. The sequence joins TRBV20-1 to TRBJ2-7, with 7 bases in between that match TRBD1. The CDR3 has the sequence CSARGRDRNTYEQYF. The sequenced DNA is TGCAGTGCTAGGGGCCGGGACAGAAATACCTACGAGCAGTACTTC.